Listed below are T cell receptor beta chains from one sample, sequenced in a study of T cells in Graves' hyperthyroidism and ophthalmopathy. TCRdb re-called the multiplex PCR reads through MiXCR, storing one row per CDR3 protein. The sample consists of hundreds of thousands of distinct CDR3 sequences, over 12% of them appearing once. The source material was blood. Source of these receptors: a man between 18 and 29 years old with Graves' ophthalmopathy. CDR3s include the opening cysteine and the closing phenylalanine or tryptophan. D genes are given only for firm matches. Not all rows give a size; the values are once, few, many and, for expanded clones, a class.

TGTGCCAGCAGCTTAAAGGGCGGGCTAGCGGGAGGGATCAATGAGCAGTTCTTC | CASSLKGGLAGGINEQFF | TRBJ2-1 | TRBD2 | TRBV7-2 | many
TGCAGTGCTAGAAGACTAGCGGGGTACAATGAGCAGTTCTTC | CSARRLAGYNEQFF | TRBJ2-1 | TRBD2 | TRBV20-1 | many
TGTGCCAGTAGTCCCTTACCAAGGGCCAACACTGAAGCTTTCTTT | CASSPLPRANTEAFF | TRBJ1-1 | - | TRBV19 | -
TGTGCCAGCAGCGAAGATGGGACAGGGTGGGCCAATGAGCAGTTCTTC | CASSEDGTGWANEQFF | TRBJ2-1 | TRBD1 | TRBV11-3 | many
TGTGCCAGCAGACCAGGGACAGGGAAAAATGAAAAACTGTTTTTT | CASRPGTGKNEKLFF | TRBJ1-4 | TRBD1 | TRBV11-2 | many
TGTGCCAGCAGCGGGGCGGGCACAGATACGCAGTATTTT | CASSGAGTDTQYF | TRBJ2-3 | - | TRBV3-1 | many
TGTGCCAGCTCACCACCGGCAGGGCCGGGTGAAAAACTGTTTTTT | CASSPPAGPGEKLFF | TRBJ1-4 | - | TRBV18 | few
TGCAGTGCTAGAAATACTGAAGCTTTCTTT | CSARNTEAFF | TRBJ1-1 | - | TRBV20-1 | -
TGTGCCAGCAGCCCGGTGGGGGGCCGAGGGGATACGCAGTATTTT | CASSPVGGRGDTQYF | TRBJ2-3 | - | TRBV5-6 | -
TGTGCCATCACGTCAAGCGGGAGGGTAGGGGAGACCCAGTACTTC | CAITSSGRVGETQYF | TRBJ2-5 | TRBD2 | TRBV10-3 | once
TGCGCCAGCAGCTTGGGGGCCTCAATGCCATATGGCTACACCTTC | CASSLGASMPYGYTF | TRBJ1-2 | - | TRBV5-1 | many
TGTGCCAGCAGCCACCTTCCAGGCACCACCACAGATACGCAGTATTTT | CASSHLPGTTTDTQYF | TRBJ2-3 | - | TRBV7-3 | many
TGTGCCAGCAGCTTAATCGGGGGCGGACCAGCGGGAGGGTCCCAAGAGACCCAGTACTTC | CASSLIGGGPAGGSQETQYF | TRBJ2-5 | TRBD2 | TRBV6-5 | -
TGTGCCAGCAGTCCCCCCCGAATTAACTATGGCTACACCTTC | CASSPPRINYGYTF | TRBJ1-2 | - | TRBV28 | -
TGTGCCAGCAGAAGAGGGATGAACGAGCAGTACTTC | CASRRGMNEQYF | TRBJ2-7 | - | TRBV28 | many
TGTGCCAGCACCGTGGGCCAGGGGGCGCGAGGCTACACCTTC | CASTVGQGARGYTF | TRBJ1-2 | TRBD1 | TRBV9 | few
TGCGCCAGCAGCTTGGACGGACAGGGCGCTGAAGCTTTCTTT | CASSLDGQGAEAFF | TRBJ1-1 | TRBD1 | TRBV5-1 | many
TGCAGTGCTAGAAGGGTCCTGAGCTCCTACAATGAGCAGTTCTTC | CSARRVLSSYNEQFF | TRBJ2-1 | - | TRBV20-1 | many
TGTGCCAGCAGCTTGATTGGGACCGGAGAGACCCAGTACTTC | CASSLIGTGETQYF | TRBJ2-5 | - | TRBV5-5 | -
TGTGCCAGCAGCCAAGAGGCAGGGCACTATGGCTACACCTTC | CASSQEAGHYGYTF | TRBJ1-2 | - | TRBV3-1 | -
TGTGCCAGCAGCTCCGGGACAGGGCACACAGATACGCAGTATTTT | CASSSGTGHTDTQYF | TRBJ2-3 | TRBD1 | TRBV7-3 | many
TGTGCCAGCAGCTTGCAGCGGGGCATGGAAGAGACCCAGTACTTC | CASSLQRGMEETQYF | TRBJ2-5 | TRBD2 | TRBV5-8 | many
TGTGCCAGCAGTTTAAGCGGGAACACAAATGAGCAGTTCTTC | CASSLSGNTNEQFF | TRBJ2-1 | TRBD2 | TRBV27 | many
TGTGCCAGCAGCCAAGTCGTGGCGGGGGGCGGGGGAGATACGCAGTATTTT | CASSQVVAGGGGDTQYF | TRBJ2-3 | TRBD2 | TRBV4-2 | -
TGTGCCAGCAGCTTAGATTGGAGCGGAGGGGGGTACGAGCAGTACTTC | CASSLDWSGGGYEQYF | TRBJ2-7 | - | TRBV11-2 | many
TGCAGTGCTAGCTTGGCAGGGGAAAAACTGTTTTTT | CSASLAGEKLFF | TRBJ1-4 | - | TRBV20-1 | few
TGTGCCAGCTCAGGGTATTTGGGCGGAGGCGAGCAGTACTTC | CASSGYLGGGEQYF | TRBJ2-7 | - | TRBV2 | many
TGTGCCGGATCAGGCGGGCCGGAGCTGTTTTTT | CAGSGGPELFF | TRBJ2-2 | - | TRBV2 | -
TGCGCCAGCAGCCAAGGCAAGGGCGGGGGCTCCTACAATGAGCAGTTCTTC | CASSQGKGGGSYNEQFF | TRBJ2-1 | TRBD2 | TRBV4-1 | few
TGTGCCAGCAGTGACCCCGGGACTTTGACAGATACGCAGTATTTT | CASSDPGTLTDTQYF | TRBJ2-3 | - | TRBV6-1 | many
TGTGCCAGCAGCATGACTAGCGGGGGTACCTACGAGCAGTACTTC | CASSMTSGGTYEQYF | TRBJ2-7 | TRBD2 | TRBV3-1 | many
TGTGCCAGCAGCCAAGATTCGTACGAAGCTTTCTTT | CASSQDSYEAFF | TRBJ1-1 | - | TRBV3-1 | many
TGTGCCAGCAGTTCTAGCGGGGGTCGGACCTACGAGCAGTACTTC | CASSSSGGRTYEQYF | TRBJ2-7 | TRBD2 | TRBV11-2 | many
TGTGCCAGCAGTAAAACCTTAGCGGGAGGGTTCCCCTACGAGCAGTACTTC | CASSKTLAGGFPYEQYF | TRBJ2-7 | TRBD2 | TRBV6-1 | many
TGTGCCAGCTTCACTACCTGGGGGGCGGTCACTGGGGCCAACGTCCTGACTTTC | CASFTTWGAVTGANVLTF | TRBJ2-6 | - | TRBV7-3 | few
TGTGCCAGCTCACCACAGGGAGGTCCGAACACTGAAGCTTTCTTT | CASSPQGGPNTEAFF | TRBJ1-1 | - | TRBV18 | many
TGCAGTGCTAGGAAGATAGGGGCGTCCCTAAACATTCAGTACTTC | CSARKIGASLNIQYF | TRBJ2-4 | - | TRBV20-1 | many
TGTGCCAGCAGTTCCCTTCAGGGTGAGGAGACCCAGTACTTC | CASSSLQGEETQYF | TRBJ2-5 | - | TRBV6-2/TRBV6-3 | -
TGTGCCAGTAGTATACGTCGCTCCTACGAGCAGTACTTC | CASSIRRSYEQYF | TRBJ2-7 | - | TRBV19 | few
TGTGCCAGCACCCCCCGAGTGTCTGGAAACACCATATATTTT | CASTPRVSGNTIYF | TRBJ1-3 | - | TRBV7-9 | -
TGTGCCAGCAGCTCCCCCAGGACTAGCGGGGTGGTCGGGGAGCTGTTTTTT | CASSSPRTSGVVGELFF | TRBJ2-2 | TRBD2 | TRBV7-2 | many
TGTGCCAGCATCGGGATTGCGAGCTCCTACGAGCAGTACTTC | CASIGIASSYEQYF | TRBJ2-7 | - | TRBV6-5 | many
TGTGCCAGCAGCCCTGGGGGAGGGGGCAATCAGCCCCAGCATTTT | CASSPGGGGNQPQHF | TRBJ1-5 | - | TRBV7-8 | many
TGTGCCTGCGCACAGGGGCGGGATGGCTACACCTTC | CACAQGRDGYTF | TRBJ1-2 | TRBD1 | TRBV30 | many
TGTGCCAGCAGTTTGGGCGGGAGTGTGCATGAGCAGTTCTTC | CASSLGGSVHEQFF | TRBJ2-1 | TRBD2 | TRBV6-2/TRBV6-3 | few
TGTGCCAGCAGCTTACAGGGGGCCAGCACTGAAGCTTTCTTT | CASSLQGASTEAFF | TRBJ1-1 | TRBD1 | TRBV7-9 | many
TGTGCCAGCATACGAGAGACCCAGTACTTC | CASIRETQYF | TRBJ2-5 | - | TRBV9 | -
TGTGCCAGCACCGACGACGGGAGCAATCAGCCCCAGCATTTT | CASTDDGSNQPQHF | TRBJ1-5 | - | TRBV27 | many
TGTGCCTGGAGTGAGGCCGGACTCAATCAGCCCCAGCATTTT | CAWSEAGLNQPQHF | TRBJ1-5 | - | TRBV30 | few
TGTGCCAGCAGATGGACAGGGTTTGTCACAGATACGCAGTATTTT | CASRWTGFVTDTQYF | TRBJ2-3 | TRBD1 | TRBV12-3/TRBV12-4 | many